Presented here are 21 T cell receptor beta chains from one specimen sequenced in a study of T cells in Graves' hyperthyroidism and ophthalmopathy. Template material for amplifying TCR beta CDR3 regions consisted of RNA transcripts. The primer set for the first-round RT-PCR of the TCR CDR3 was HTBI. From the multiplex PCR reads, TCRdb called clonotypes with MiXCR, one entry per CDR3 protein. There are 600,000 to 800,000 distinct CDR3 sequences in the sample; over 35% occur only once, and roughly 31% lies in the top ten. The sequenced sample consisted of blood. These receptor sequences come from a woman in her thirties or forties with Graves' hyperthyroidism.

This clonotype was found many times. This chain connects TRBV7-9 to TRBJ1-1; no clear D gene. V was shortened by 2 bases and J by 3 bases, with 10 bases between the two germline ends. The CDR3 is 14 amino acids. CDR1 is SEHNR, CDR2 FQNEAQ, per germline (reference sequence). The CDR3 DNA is TGTGCCAGCAGCTTAAGCTCTAGAGACACTGAAGCTTTCTTT. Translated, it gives CASSLSSRDTEAFF.

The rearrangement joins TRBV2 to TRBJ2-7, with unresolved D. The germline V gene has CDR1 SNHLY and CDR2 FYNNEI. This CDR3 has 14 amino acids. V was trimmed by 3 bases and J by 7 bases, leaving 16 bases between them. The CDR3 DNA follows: TGTGCCAGCAGTGACGAAGCAGGCTACAATGAGCAGTACTTC. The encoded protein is CASSDEAGYNEQYF.

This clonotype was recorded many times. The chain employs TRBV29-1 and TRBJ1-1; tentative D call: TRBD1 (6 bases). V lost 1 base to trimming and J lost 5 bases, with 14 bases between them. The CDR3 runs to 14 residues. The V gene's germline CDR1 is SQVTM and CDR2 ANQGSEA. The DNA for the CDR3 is TGCAGCGTTGAAGGGCCGACAGGTTATACTGAAGCTTTCTTT. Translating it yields CSVEGPTGYTEAFF.

The CDR3 loop reads CASSLWGVNQPQHF. The CDR3 nucleotides are TGTGCCAGCAGTTTGTGGGGGGTCAATCAGCCCCAGCATTTT. This rearrangement joins TRBV28 to TRBJ1-5; D is possibly TRBD1 (5 bases). Per the germline V gene, CDR1 is MDHEN and CDR2 is SYDVKM. The ends were cut back, 3 bases at V and 3 bases at J, with 9 bases in the middle. The CDR3 spans 14 residues.

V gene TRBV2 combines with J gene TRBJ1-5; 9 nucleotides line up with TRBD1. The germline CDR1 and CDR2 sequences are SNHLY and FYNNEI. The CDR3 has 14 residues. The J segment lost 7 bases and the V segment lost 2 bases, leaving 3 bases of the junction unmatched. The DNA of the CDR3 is TGTGCCAGCAGTGAATTCGGGACAGGGCAGCCCCAGCATTTT. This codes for CASSEFGTGQPQHF.

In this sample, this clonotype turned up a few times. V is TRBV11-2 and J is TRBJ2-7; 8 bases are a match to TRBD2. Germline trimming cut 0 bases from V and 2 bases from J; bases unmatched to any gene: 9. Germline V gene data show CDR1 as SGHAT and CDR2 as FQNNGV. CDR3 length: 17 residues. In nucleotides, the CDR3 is TGTGCCAGCAGCTTAGAAGGAAATAGCGGGGTAGCCTACGAGCAGTACTTC. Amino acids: CASSLEGNSGVAYEQYF.

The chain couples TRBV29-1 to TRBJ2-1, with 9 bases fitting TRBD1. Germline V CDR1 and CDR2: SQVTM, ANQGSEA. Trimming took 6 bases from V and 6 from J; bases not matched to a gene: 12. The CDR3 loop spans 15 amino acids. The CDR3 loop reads CSVGGGGQGINEQFF. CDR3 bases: TGCAGCGTGGGGGGGGGTGGACAGGGGATCAATGAGCAGTTCTTC.

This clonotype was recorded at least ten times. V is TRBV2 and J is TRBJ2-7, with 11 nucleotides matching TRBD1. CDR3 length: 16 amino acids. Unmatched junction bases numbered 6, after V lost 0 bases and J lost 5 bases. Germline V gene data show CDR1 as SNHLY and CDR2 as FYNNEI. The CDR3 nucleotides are TGTGCCAGCAGTGAAGCTAGGACAGGGGGCTTGGACGAGCAGTACTTC. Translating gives CASSEARTGGLDEQYF.

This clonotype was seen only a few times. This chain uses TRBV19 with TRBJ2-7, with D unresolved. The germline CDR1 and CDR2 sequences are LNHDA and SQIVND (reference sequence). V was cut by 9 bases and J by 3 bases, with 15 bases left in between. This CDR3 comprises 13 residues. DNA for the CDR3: TGTGCCAGCAGGACCTCCACCCACTACGAGCAGTACTTC. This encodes CASRTSTHYEQYF. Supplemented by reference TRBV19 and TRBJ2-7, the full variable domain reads DGGITQSPKYLFRKEGQNVTLSCEQNLNHDAMYWYRQDPGQGLRLIYYSQIVNDFQKGDIAEGYSVSREKKESFPLTVTSAQKNPTAFYLCASRTSTHYEQYFGPGTRLTVT.

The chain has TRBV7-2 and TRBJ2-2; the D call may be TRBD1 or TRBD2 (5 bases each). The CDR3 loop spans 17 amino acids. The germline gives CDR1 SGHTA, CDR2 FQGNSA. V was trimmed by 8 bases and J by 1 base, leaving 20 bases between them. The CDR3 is CASARSSGQGNTGELFF. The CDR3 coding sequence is TGTGCCAGCGCTAGATCCTCGGGGCAGGGGAACACCGGGGAGCTGTTTTTT.

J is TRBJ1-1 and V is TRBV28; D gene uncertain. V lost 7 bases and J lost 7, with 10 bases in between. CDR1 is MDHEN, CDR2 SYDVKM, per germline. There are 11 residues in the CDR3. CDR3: CASTYESEAFF. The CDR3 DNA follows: TGTGCCAGCACCTACGAGAGTGAAGCTTTCTTT.

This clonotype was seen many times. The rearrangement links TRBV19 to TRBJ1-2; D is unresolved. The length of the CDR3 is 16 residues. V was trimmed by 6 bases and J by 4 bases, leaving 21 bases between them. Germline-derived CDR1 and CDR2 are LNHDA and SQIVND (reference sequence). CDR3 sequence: CASSSQPDGLIYGYTF. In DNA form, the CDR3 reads TGTGCCAGTAGCTCACAGCCGGACGGACTCATCTATGGCTACACCTTC.

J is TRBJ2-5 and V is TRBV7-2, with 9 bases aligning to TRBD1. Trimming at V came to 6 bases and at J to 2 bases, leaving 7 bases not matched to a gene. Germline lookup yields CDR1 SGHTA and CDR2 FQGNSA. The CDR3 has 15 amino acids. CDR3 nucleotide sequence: TGTGCCAGCAGTTTATTTGGACAGGGGCAAGAGACCCAGTACTTC. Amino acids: CASSLFGQGQETQYF.

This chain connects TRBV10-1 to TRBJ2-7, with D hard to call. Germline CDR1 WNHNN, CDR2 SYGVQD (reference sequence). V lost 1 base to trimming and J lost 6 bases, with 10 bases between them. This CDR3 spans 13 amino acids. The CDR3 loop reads CASSEWLRAEQYF. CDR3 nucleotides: TGCGCCAGCAGTGAGTGGCTACGGGCCGAGCAGTACTTC.

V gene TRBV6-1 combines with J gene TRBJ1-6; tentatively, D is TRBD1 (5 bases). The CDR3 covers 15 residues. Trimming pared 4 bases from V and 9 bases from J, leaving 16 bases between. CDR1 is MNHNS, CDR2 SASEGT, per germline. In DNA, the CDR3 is TGTGCCAGCAGTGGGAATGGTCTGGGGGGTTCACCCCTCCACTTT. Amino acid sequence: CASSGNGLGGSPLHF.

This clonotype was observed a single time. The CDR3 DNA reads TGCAGCGTTGTTTTTCGCGGGGGGGGCACAGATACGCAGTATTTT. Amino acids: CSVVFRGGGTDTQYF. The chain has TRBV29-1 and TRBJ2-3; TRBD2 agrees at 9 bases. The CDR3 contains 15 residues. V gave up 4 bases and J gave up 1 base; unmatched junction bases: 6. The germline V gene encodes CDR1 SQVTM and CDR2 ANQGSEA.

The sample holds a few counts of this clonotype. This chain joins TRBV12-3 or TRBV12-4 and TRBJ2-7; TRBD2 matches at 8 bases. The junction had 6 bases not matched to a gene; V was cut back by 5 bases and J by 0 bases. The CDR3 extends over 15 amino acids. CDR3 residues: CASSAGTRGSYEQYF. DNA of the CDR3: TGTGCCAGCAGTGCCGGGACTAGGGGCTCCTACGAGCAGTACTTC.

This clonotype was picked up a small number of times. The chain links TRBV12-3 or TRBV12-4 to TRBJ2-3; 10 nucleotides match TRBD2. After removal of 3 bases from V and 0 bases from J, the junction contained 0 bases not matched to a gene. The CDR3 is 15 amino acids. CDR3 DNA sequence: TGTGCCAGCAGTTTGACTAGCGGGAGCACAGATACGCAGTATTTT. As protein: CASSLTSGSTDTQYF.

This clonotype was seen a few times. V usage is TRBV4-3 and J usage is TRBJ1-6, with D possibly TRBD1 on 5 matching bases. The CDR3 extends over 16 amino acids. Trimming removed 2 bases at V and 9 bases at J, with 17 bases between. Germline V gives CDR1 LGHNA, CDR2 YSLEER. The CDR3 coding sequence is TGCGCCAGCAGCCAAACTTGGAGTCAGGGTTTTTCACCCCTCCACTTT. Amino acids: CASSQTWSQGFSPLHF.

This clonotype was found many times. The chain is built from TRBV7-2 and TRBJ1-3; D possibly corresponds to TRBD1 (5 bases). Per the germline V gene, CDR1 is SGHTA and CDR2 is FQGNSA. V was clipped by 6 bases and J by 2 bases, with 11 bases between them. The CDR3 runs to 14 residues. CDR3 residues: CASREQETGNTIYF. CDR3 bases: TGTGCCAGCAGGGAACAGGAGACTGGAAACACCATATATTTT.

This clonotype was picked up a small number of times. CDR3 in DNA: TGTGCCAGCAGTTACGGGCCGGGGAGGGGTGGTCCAGCGGATGAAGCTTTCTTT. Protein product: CASSYGPGRGGPADEAFF. V is TRBV6-5 and J is TRBJ1-1; weak D call: TRBD1 (5 bases). Germline CDR1 and CDR2: MNHEY and SVGAGI. This CDR3 has 18 amino acids. V lost 2 bases to trimming and J lost 7 bases, with 26 bases between them.